What follows are 18 T cell receptor beta chains derived from one specimen sequenced in a study of cytomegalovirus exposure and HLA in healthy donors. The assay was immunoSEQ multiplex PCR, and TCRdb's table has in-frame clones only and misses some. In the table there are 150,000 to 200,000 clones, about 82% of which are singletons. Sequencing input: PBMCs. The source is a woman aged 18-29 years in good health and CMV-seronegative.

The chain combines TRBV27 with TRBJ1-5; maybe TRBD1 (6 bases). The length of the CDR3 is 15 residues. Germline assignment: CDR1 MNHEY and CDR2 SMNVEV (reference sequence). V was pared by 6 bases and J by 5 bases, with 17 bases between. The CDR3 loop is CASRRTDTDYQPQHF. The CDR3, as DNA: TGTGCCAGCAGACGGACAGATACAGACTATCAGCCCCAGCATTTT.

The rearrangement joins TRBV6-5 to TRBJ2-3; TRBD2 matches 11 bases. This CDR3 comprises 16 residues. Germline loops: CDR1 MNHEY, CDR2 SVGAGI. V was pared by 2 bases and J by 5 bases, with 6 bases of the junction left unmatched. This chain's CDR3 is CASSYGILAGGDTQYF. The CDR3 nucleotides read TGTGCCAGCAGTTACGGGATTCTAGCGGGAGGAGATACGCAGTATTTT.

This clone was seen a single time. The genes are TRBV27 and TRBJ2-6, with D perhaps matching TRBD1 (7 bases). The germline gives CDR1 MNHEY, CDR2 SMNVEV (reference sequence). The CDR3 has 18 amino acids. V shed 5 bases and J shed 13 bases, with 30 bases lying between them. In DNA form, the CDR3 reads TGTGCCAGCAGTCGTGCAGGGGGAGGTTCCTCTGGGGCCAGAGTCCTGACTTTC. It codes for CASSRAGGGSSGARVLTF.

The table lists this clone with a count of one. Here the CDR3 reads CASSDGLAGGADTQYF. CDR3 bases: TGTGCCAGCAGTGATGGACTAGCGGGAGGAGCAGATACGCAGTATTTT. V is TRBV2 and J is TRBJ2-3, with 14 bases fitting TRBD2. The trim removed 3 bases at V and 4 bases at J, leaving 3 bases unmatched. This CDR3 contains 16 residues. The germline V gene has CDR1 SNHLY and CDR2 FYNNEI.

The DNA of the CDR3 is TGTGCCTGGAGTTTCCTCTCTAGCGGAGTCTACAATGAGCAGTTCTTC. Protein product: CAWSFLSSGVYNEQFF. V is TRBV30 and J is TRBJ2-1, with 7 bases lining up with TRBD2. From germline, CDR1 is GTSNPN and CDR2 SVGIG (reference sequence). J gave up 3 bases and V 2 bases, and 10 bases lay outside the gene matches. The CDR3 contains 16 residues. The full variable domain, in which reference TRBV30 and TRBJ2-1 provide the parts outside the CDR3, is SQTIHQWPATLVQPVGSPLSLECTVEGTSNPNLYWYRQAAGRGLQLLFYSVGIGQISSEVPQNLSASRPQDRQFILSSKKLLLSDSGFYLCAWSFLSSGVYNEQFFGPGTRLTVL.

This clone was recorded only once. The V and J genes are TRBV9 and TRBJ2-1, with a weak D call TRBD1 (6 bases). Germline values: CDR1 SGDLS, CDR2 YYNGEE. Trimming removed 0 bases from V and 0 bases from J, with 16 bases in between. The CDR3 sequence is 18 residues long. For the CDR3, the DNA is TGTGCCAGCAGCGTAGGCCAAGGGGGTTGGAGCTCCTACAATGAGCAGTTCTTC. This codes for CASSVGQGGWSSYNEQFF.

V gene TRBV6-5 combines with J gene TRBJ2-7; no clear D gene. V lost 2 bases, J lost 3 bases, and 8 bases lay in between. Germline lookup yields CDR1 MNHEY and CDR2 SVGAGI. The CDR3 is 13 amino acids. CDR3 sequence: CASSYRVLYEQYF. Here the CDR3 DNA reads TGTGCCAGCAGTTACCGGGTTCTCTACGAGCAGTACTTC.

The chain uses TRBV18 and TRBJ2-2; TRBD2 matches at 10 bases. This CDR3 is 15 amino acids long. With V trimmed by 6 bases and J by 4 bases, 5 bases remained unmatched. Germline lookup yields CDR1 KGHSH and CDR2 LQKENI. The CDR3 DNA is TGTGCCAGCTCTCTCAGACTAGCGGGCACCGGGGAGCTGTTTTTT. Protein: CASSLRLAGTGELFF. The full variable domain, in which reference TRBV18 and TRBJ2-2 provide the parts outside the CDR3, is NAGVMQNPRHLVRRRGQEARLRCSPMKGHSHVYWYRQLPEEGLKFMVYLQKENIIDESGMPKERFSAEFPKEGPSILRIQQVVRGDSAAYFCASSLRLAGTGELFFGEGSRLTVL.

The chain employs TRBV5-1 and TRBJ1-3; TRBD1 aligns across 7 bases. V gave up 3 bases and J gave up 3 bases; unmatched junction bases: 3. The CDR3 contains 14 residues. From germline, CDR1 is SGHRS and CDR2 YFSETQ. CDR3 loop: CASSYTGVGNTIYF. As DNA, the CDR3 is TGCGCCAGCAGCTATACAGGGGTTGGAAACACCATATATTTT.

This chain links TRBV2 with TRBJ1-5; 9 bases match TRBD1. This CDR3 region has 13 residues. Germline V gene sequence: CDR1 SNHLY, CDR2 FYNNEI. V dropped 6 bases and J dropped 5; count of bases not matched to a gene: 2. The CDR3 region has the DNA TGTGCCAGCAGCAGGACAGGGGATCAGCCCCAGCATTTT. Amino acid sequence: CASSRTGDQPQHF.

This clone has just a few counts. The chain carries TRBV10-1 and TRBJ2-7; D remains unclear. V lost 2 bases and J lost 4, with 6 bases in between. Germline CDR1 WNHNN, CDR2 SYGVQD (reference sequence). The CDR3 extends over 12 amino acids. CDR3: CASSETSYEQYF. DNA of the CDR3: TGCGCCAGCAGTGAGACGAGTTACGAGCAGTACTTC.

The rearrangement links TRBV6-1 to TRBJ2-1, with 8 nucleotides matching TRBD1. This CDR3 is built from 14 residues. Losses at the gene ends were 4 bases for V and 7 bases for J; bases not matched to a gene: 6. CDR1 and CDR2 (germline): MNHNS, SASEGT. This CDR3 reads CASSGQGRWNEQFF. The DNA for the CDR3 is TGTGCCAGCAGTGGACAGGGGAGGTGGAATGAGCAGTTCTTC.

In its sample, this clone was seen a few times. This rearrangement joins TRBV5-1 to TRBJ2-1; 13 bases align to TRBD2. This CDR3 has 15 residues. Trimming took 3 bases from V and 4 from J; bases not matched to a gene: 1. The germline gives CDR1 SGHRS, CDR2 YFSETQ. The CDR3 here is CASSSGLAGYNEQFF. As DNA, the CDR3 is TGCGCCAGCAGCTCGGGACTAGCGGGATACAATGAGCAGTTCTTC. The variable domain in full, with the rest retrieved from reference TRBV5-1 and TRBJ2-1, is KAGVTQTPRYLIKTRGQQVTLSCSPISGHRSVSWYQQTPGQGLQFLFEYFSETQRNKGNFPGRFSGRQFSNSRSEMNVSTLELGDSALYLCASSSGLAGYNEQFFGPGTRLTVL.

This clone has more than one count but fewer than ten. The CDR3 spells CASSTTGGRYGYTF. The CDR3 bases are TGTGCCAGCAGCACTACGGGGGGGCGTTATGGCTACACCTTC. This sequence joins TRBV7-8 and TRBJ1-2; D is possibly TRBD1 (6 bases). Germline loops: CDR1 SGHVS, CDR2 FQNEAQ. Trimming stripped 5 bases from V and 5 bases from J, with 15 bases between. The CDR3 spans 14 residues.

The chain employs TRBV5-4 and TRBJ2-1; 7 bases line up with TRBD1. Trimming removed 3 bases from V and 0 bases from J; junction bases left unmatched: 6. The V gene's germline CDR1 is SGHNT and CDR2 YYREEE (reference sequence). The CDR3 extends over 16 amino acids. CDR3 sequence reads: CASSSRTGSSYNEQFF. In DNA, the CDR3 is TGTGCCAGCAGCTCAAGGACAGGTTCCTCCTACAATGAGCAGTTCTTC.

The chain carries TRBV5-4 and TRBJ2-5, with TRBD1 as a possible D gene (6 bases). The CDR3 is made up of 13 amino acids. V was shortened by 4 bases and J by 4 bases, with 11 bases between the two germline ends. Germline V gene lookup returns CDR1 SGHNT and CDR2 YYREEE (reference sequence). CDR3: CASSADSPETQYF. The CDR3 DNA is TGTGCCAGCAGCGCGGACAGCCCAGAGACCCAGTACTTC.

The rearrangement uses TRBV15 and TRBJ2-7; 7 bases agree with TRBD2. The junction had 9 bases not matched to a gene; V was cut back by 4 bases and J by 3 bases. The CDR3 length is 15 residues. Germline V gives CDR1 LNHNV, CDR2 YYDKDF (reference sequence). The CDR3 reads CATSKGLGGSYEQYF. In DNA form, the CDR3 reads TGTGCCACCAGCAAAGGACTAGGTGGCAGCTACGAGCAGTACTTC.

This clone was observed a single time. This chain uses TRBV5-1 with TRBJ1-1; maybe TRBD1 (5 bases). The CDR3 length is 13 residues. The V and J ends lost 6 bases and 2 bases respectively, with 11 bases between them. Germline V gives CDR1 SGHRS, CDR2 YFSETQ. CDR3 DNA sequence: TGCGCCAGCACAGGGATCGATAACACTGAAGCTTTCTTT. Residues: CASTGIDNTEAFF.